This is a list of T cell receptor beta chains from one sample in a study of cytomegalovirus exposure and HLA in healthy donors. Libraries were prepared by immunoSEQ multiplex PCR; TCRdb keeps only in-frame clonotypes and omits some of them. In all, the sample yields some 120,000 clones. Specimen: PBMCs. Every receptor here comes from a man aged 35 to 55 in good health and CMV-seronegative. The CDR3 runs from the conserved cysteine through the conserved F or W. A D gene is named only where the DNA matches it firmly.

TRBV27	TRBD2	TRBJ2-7	CASSSLAGSSSYEQYF	TGTGCCAGCAGCTCACTAGCGGGGTCAAGCTCCTACGAGCAGTACTTC
TRBV30	.	TRBJ1-1	CAWEKGLDTEAFF	TGTGCCTGGGAGAAGGGGTTAGACACTGAAGCTTTCTTT
TRBV27	.	TRBJ2-7	CASSPFESRGTYEQYF	TGTGCCAGCAGTCCCTTCGAATCACGGGGGACCTACGAGCAGTACTTC
TRBV7-2	.	TRBJ1-1	CASSYVTGTEAFF	TGTGCCAGCAGCTACGTAACGGGAACTGAAGCTTTCTTT
TRBV28	.	TRBJ1-1	CASSLRRPQGVGTEAFF	TGTGCCAGCAGTTTACGTCGGCCCCAGGGTGTTGGCACTGAAGCTTTCTTT
TRBV6-5	TRBD1	TRBJ2-7	CASRKTTDRGEQYF	TGTGCCAGCAGAAAGACGACGGACAGGGGCGAGCAGTACTTC
TRBV2	.	TRBJ2-7	CASHGSGAGYEQYF	TGTGCCAGCCATGGCTCCGGAGCCGGGTACGAGCAGTACTTC
TRBV7-9	.	TRBJ2-7	CASSSAARGPYEQYF	TGTGCCAGCAGTTCGGCGGCCAGGGGACCCTACGAGCAGTACTTC
TRBV7-9	.	TRBJ1-2	CASSLEGYVLYGYTF	TGTGCCAGCAGCTTAGAGGGGTATGTCCTCTATGGCTACACCTTC
TRBV7-9	TRBD2	TRBJ2-1	CASSLRSGLSNLYNEQFF	TGTGCCAGCAGCTTACGTAGCGGGCTAAGTAATCTCTACAATGAGCAGTTCTTC
TRBV10-3	.	TRBJ2-5	CAISDQRRVWETQYF	TGTGCCATCAGTGATCAACGGAGGGTTTGGGAGACCCAGTACTTC
TRBV6-6	.	TRBJ1-5	CASGQSNQPQHF	TGTGCCAGCGGACAGAGCAATCAGCCCCAGCATTTT
TRBV7-9	.	TRBJ1-1	CASSRGMDTEAFF	TGTGCCAGCAGCAGGGGCATGGACACTGAAGCTTTCTTT
TRBV4-1	.	TRBJ1-4	CASSHQDGELNEKLFF	TGCGCCAGCAGCCATCAGGACGGGGAGCTCAATGAAAAACTGTTTTTT
TRBV20-1	.	TRBJ2-7	CSARVRYEQYF	TGCAGTGCCAGGGTCCGCTACGAGCAGTACTTC
TRBV7-3	.	TRBJ2-5	CASSYSRQETQYF	TGTGCCAGCAGCTACAGCAGACAGGAGACCCAGTACTTC
TRBV5-4	.	TRBJ2-5	CASSLADYGIQETQYF	TGTGCCAGCAGCTTGGCTGATTACGGTATCCAAGAGACCCAGTACTTC
TRBV7-3	TRBD1	TRBJ1-1	CASSFGGGGQGTAFF	TGTGCCAGCAGCTTTGGGGGTGGGGGACAGGGGACCGCTTTCTTT